The clone carrying this T cell receptor delta chain was detected a few times. Its matching antigen is unknown. This specimen comes from a study of Vδ1+ human thymocytes. RNA was extracted from the cells and then reverse transcribed. Pooled V-gene forward primers with one constant-region reverse primer generated the CDR3 amplicons by multiplex PCR. TCRdb re-called the multiplex PCR reads with CATT. The sample lists more than 45,000 delta-chain clones, more than 13% seen once, with about 0.38% in the top ten. General study findings and limits: Unlike peripheral blood Vdelta1+ controls, thymic delta-chain sequences included about 20% Vdelta2 and few Vdelta3. Bulk repertoire data may be misinterpreted because of unexpected Vdelta2 sequences. Many TRG clonotypes were shared between donors; TRD repertoires were essentially private. Thymic TRG and TRD repertoires appeared highly polyclonal, with Gaussian CDR3 length distributions.

The CDR3 length is 21 residues. Germline V lookup: CDR1 TSWWSYY, CDR2 QGS. The ends were cut back, 0 bases at V and 3 bases at J, with 29 bases in the middle. The TCR originated in a girl under three years old who had congenital heart surgery. Source material: Vdelta1+ gamma-delta thymocytes from the thymus. The subset here: FACS-sorted CD3+ TCRalphabeta- TCRVdelta1+ TCRVdelta2- thymocytes. J is TRDJ1 and V is TRDV1; perhaps TRDD3 as D (6 bases). CDR3 in DNA: TGTGCTCTTGGGGAACTAGACCCTACTTACCGTCCTTGGGGGTTGTCCGATAAACTCATCTTT. Translation: CALGELDPTYRPWGLSDKLIF.